Reported below is one TCR beta chain. The antigen remains undetermined. Profiled with immunoSEQ multiplex PCR; TCRdb holds only in-frame clones, not every one. The sample shows roughly 200,000 clones, more than 65% of them seen only once. These data are taken from a study of cytomegalovirus exposure and HLA in healthy donors. Whole-study findings and limits: A subsequent analysis found that TCR clusters from the first cohort also tended to co-occur in the 130 or so validation repertoires, with about 94% of cluster scores above 0.

Sequences were obtained from PBMCs. The origin of this receptor is a woman aged 18-35 years in good health and CMV-seropositive.

Here the CDR3 DNA reads TGCAGCGTGACGACGGGCGGGGGTTCCTACAATGAGCAGTTCTTC. It is translated as CSVTTGGGSYNEQFF. The chain links TRBV29-1 to TRBJ2-1; 7 bases line up with TRBD2. Germline values: CDR1 SQVTM, CDR2 ANQGSEA. The trim removed 6 bases at V and 1 base at J, leaving 9 bases unmatched. The CDR3 is made up of 15 amino acids.